One and the same sample provided the 9 T cell receptor beta chains below, sequenced in a study of blood T cell repertoires in COVID-19. The table came from immunoSEQ multiplex PCR; TCRdb's copy has only in-frame clones and leaves some out. The sample contains about 97,000 clones, more than 90% of which appear only once. The sequenced material came from peripheral blood. The receptors originated from a man aged 18 to 30 with acute or convalescent COVID-19.

The rearrangement uses TRBV19 and TRBJ2-7, with D possibly TRBD1 on 6 matching bases. V lost 6 bases and J lost 5, with 11 bases in between. The CDR3 sequence is 12 residues long. Germline V gene lookup returns CDR1 LNHDA and CDR2 SQIVND (reference sequence). The CDR3 DNA reads as TGTGCCAGTAGCGTTGGGACAAACGAGCAGTACTTC. Protein sequence: CASSVGTNEQYF.

The gene calls are TRBV24-1 and TRBJ2-3, with 11 bases aligning to TRBD1. Germline V gene lookup returns CDR1 KGHDR and CDR2 SFDVKD. CDR3 length: 16 residues. V dropped 2 bases and J dropped 4; count of bases not matched to a gene: 4. The CDR3 loop reads CATSDSTGQGADTQYF. For the CDR3, the DNA is TGTGCCACCAGTGATTCAACGGGACAGGGGGCAGATACGCAGTATTTT.

CDR3 region: CASSGGALGEQYF. Written as DNA, the CDR3 is TGTGCCAGCAGCGGTGGGGCACTTGGGGAGCAGTACTTC. V usage is TRBV27 and J usage is TRBJ2-7; possibly TRBD1 for D (5 bases). Trimming shortened V by 6 bases and J by 7 bases, and 16 bases separated the two germline ends. In germline, CDR1 is MNHEY, CDR2 SMNVEV (reference sequence). This CDR3 has 13 amino acids.

V is TRBV4-1 and J is TRBJ2-7; 9 bases agree with TRBD2. V lost 0 bases and J lost 0; bases outside the gene matches: 3. This CDR3 region has 16 residues. Looked up from germline, CDR1 is MGHRA and CDR2 is YSYEKL. The CDR3: CASSQDRTSVSYEQYF. DNA of the CDR3: TGCGCCAGCAGCCAAGATAGGACTAGCGTCTCCTACGAGCAGTACTTC.

V and J are TRBV5-1 and TRBJ1-4; no firm D call. CDR1 and CDR2 (germline): SGHRS, YFSETQ. The CDR3 runs to 15 residues. V lost 0 bases and J 3 bases, leaving 9 bases between the germline ends. CDR3 sequence: CASSLEGRANEKLFF. Here the CDR3 DNA reads TGCGCCAGCAGCTTGGAAGGGAGAGCTAATGAAAAACTGTTTTTT.

CDR3 region: CASSLAPASKEDQPQHF. The CDR3 DNA sequence: TGTGCCAGCAGTCTCGCCCCGGCGAGTAAGGAGGATCAGCCCCAGCATTTT. The chain is built from TRBV27 and TRBJ1-5; no reliable D call. Trimming took off 5 bases at V and 5 bases at J, with 22 bases between the two ends. Germline V gene data show CDR1 as MNHEY and CDR2 as SMNVEV (reference sequence). The CDR3 has 17 amino acids.

A single count supports this clone. The V gene is TRBV27, the J gene TRBJ1-1, with D tentatively TRBD1 (6 bases). The germline V gene has CDR1 MNHEY and CDR2 SMNVEV (reference sequence). This CDR3 contains 16 residues. Trimming left V 6 bases short and J 0 bases short, with 17 bases between. The CDR3 is CASRNANTGMNTEAFF. The DNA for the CDR3 is TGTGCCAGCAGGAACGCGAATACAGGGATGAACACTGAAGCTTTCTTT.

The J gene is TRBJ1-1, the V gene TRBV28; 7 bases agree with TRBD1. J lost 3 bases, V lost 5 bases, and 3 bases had no gene match. Per the germline V gene, CDR1 is MDHEN and CDR2 is SYDVKM. There are 13 residues in the CDR3. The CDR3, as DNA: TGTGCCAGCAGTCCCAGGGGGGACACTGAAGCTTTCTTT. Translation: CASSPRGDTEAFF.

The V and J genes are TRBV12-3 or TRBV12-4 and TRBJ2-7, with D uncertain. With 3 bases removed from V and 4 bases from J, the gap between germline ends came to 10 bases. This CDR3 spans 13 amino acids. The CDR3 coding sequence is TGTGCCAGCAGTTTGACTGATTGTTACGAGCAGTACTTC. Amino acid sequence: CASSLTDCYEQYF.